These 10 T cell receptor beta chains were sequenced from one sample in a study of T cell responses to AZD1222 COVID-19 vaccine. Sequencing used immunoSEQ multiplex PCR; TCRdb keeps in-frame clones, though not all of them. Of 130,000 to 150,000 clones listed, about 91% are singletons. The starting material was peripheral blood, obtained on day 0 of MenACWY control vaccination. These receptors were collected from an adult in good health.

The genes are TRBV6-2 or TRBV6-3 and TRBJ1-5; 7 nucleotides match TRBD1. This CDR3 spans 13 amino acids. The germline gives CDR1 MNHEY, CDR2 SVGEGT. The ends lost 4 bases at V and 7 bases at J; junction bases unmatched: 4. DNA of the CDR3: TGTGCCAGCAGTTTGACAGGGCAACAGCCCCAGCATTTT. It translates to CASSLTGQQPQHF.

CDR3 coding DNA: TGTGCCAGCAGTTACTCGACAGTATACTCTAGCACAGATACGCAGTATTTT. It is translated as CASSYSTVYSSTDTQYF. The gene calls are TRBV6-2 or TRBV6-3 and TRBJ2-3, with D possibly TRBD1 on 5 matching bases. Germline assignment: CDR1 MNHEY and CDR2 SVGEGT. This CDR3 has 17 residues. Trimming left V 0 bases short and J 0 bases short, with 13 bases between.

The chain is built from TRBV7-2 and TRBJ2-7; 8 bases agree with TRBD1. CDR3 length equals 13 residues. Germline V CDR1 and CDR2: SGHTA, FQGNSA. With V trimmed by 5 bases and J by 5 bases, 5 bases remained unmatched. CDR3 nucleotide sequence: TGTGCCAGCAGCACAAGGACAGGGAACGAGCAGTACTTC. Its protein is CASSTRTGNEQYF.

A few counts support this clone. The chain links TRBV3-1 (or the pseudogene TRBV3-2) to TRBJ1-2; TRBD1 aligns across 8 bases. Germline CDR1 reads LGHDT; CDR2 reads YNNKEL (reference sequence). The CDR3 contains 16 residues. Trimming at V came to 1 base and at J to 4 bases, leaving 8 bases not matched to a gene. The CDR3, as DNA: TGTGCCAGCAGCCAAGTCAAGGACAGGGCGATCTATGGCTACACCTTC. Encoded protein: CASSQVKDRAIYGYTF.

The count of this clone is one. V gene TRBV10-2 combines with J gene TRBJ2-5; 13 bases match TRBD2. Germline assignment: CDR1 WSHSY and CDR2 SAAADI. This CDR3 contains 15 residues. The trim removed 6 bases at V and 4 bases at J, leaving 5 bases unmatched. In DNA form, the CDR3 reads TGCGCCAGCAGAATGACTAGCGGGGGGACAGAGACCCAGTACTTC. This encodes CASRMTSGGTETQYF.

CDR3 DNA sequence: TGTGCCACCAGCAGGGAAATGGGGGCTCAGCCCCAGCATTTT. Translation gives CATSREMGAQPQHF. The chain joins TRBV15 to TRBJ1-5; tentatively, D is TRBD1 (6 bases). There are 14 residues in the CDR3. Trimming pared 3 bases from V and 6 bases from J, leaving 12 bases between. CDR1 is LNHNV and CDR2 is YYDKDF in the germline V gene (reference sequence).

The chain uses TRBV20-1 and TRBJ1-1; unclear D gene. CDR1 DFQATT and CDR2 SNEGSKA come from the germline V gene (reference sequence). The CDR3 has 11 residues. Trimming removed 3 bases at V and 4 bases at J, with 6 bases between. Here the CDR3 DNA reads TGCAGTGCTAGGGTCAGCACTGAAGCTTTCTTT. As protein: CSARVSTEAFF.

The rearrangement joins TRBV5-1 to TRBJ1-1; weak D call: TRBD1 (5 bases). Looked up from germline, CDR1 is SGHRS and CDR2 is YFSETQ. The CDR3 length is 15 residues. Between the trimmed V and J ends, which lost 3 bases and 6 bases, there was a span of 18 bases. CDR3 residues: CASSWSQAVGAEAFF. The CDR3 DNA is TGCGCCAGCAGCTGGTCACAGGCGGTCGGCGCTGAAGCTTTCTTT.

The chain joins TRBV4-1 to TRBJ2-7, with D hard to call. The CDR3 has 15 residues. The germline V gene has CDR1 MGHRA and CDR2 YSYEKL. The V end was cut by 4 bases, the J end by 2 bases, with 15 bases between. The CDR3: CASSPESRAAYEQYF. CDR3 in DNA: TGCGCCAGCAGCCCCGAGAGTCGTGCGGCCTACGAGCAGTACTTC.

This chain links TRBV11-2 with TRBJ1-4; 7 bases match TRBD1. The germline V gene has CDR1 SGHAT and CDR2 FQNNGV. This CDR3 spans 15 amino acids. V lost 4 bases, J lost 10 bases, and 12 bases stayed unmatched. The CDR3 bases are TGTGCCAGCAGCTCCCTGACAGGGCGTAGTGGAAAACTGTTTTTT. This gives the protein CASSSLTGRSGKLFF.